Listed below are T cell receptor beta chains from one sample, sequenced in a study of CXCR3-negative and CXCR3-positive naive CD8 T cells. TCRdb reworked the 5' RACE reads into one entry per CDR3 protein, no DNA. This sample contains over 70,000 distinct CDR3 sequences. Sequencing was performed on naive CXCR3- CD8+ T cells from blood. These receptors were obtained from a human donor in good health. Some clones in this sample may be carry-over from other donors' samples. Each CDR3 is given with its conserved first and last residue. The size field is filled for only some rows; it gives once, few, many or a size class.

-	TRBV28	TRBJ2-7	CASSPVRDLSYEQYF
-	TRBV3-1	TRBJ2-7	CASSQELGGYEQYF
-	TRBV29-1	TRBJ1-2	CSVVGQGPNYGYTF
medium-sized	TRBV29-1	TRBJ2-1	CSVVSTSGIEDEQFF
-	TRBV6-2/TRBV6-3	TRBJ2-7	CASTTGTSGGYEQYF
-	TRBV29-1	TRBJ2-5	CSVEGDIVGPETQYF
-	TRBV12-3/TRBV12-4	TRBJ2-7	CASQARDRDVEQYF
-	TRBV10-2	TRBJ2-1	CASRPGLAGGSTYNEQFF
-	TRBV2	TRBJ2-7	CASSEQMDFTYEQYF
-	TRBV16	TRBJ2-3	CASSQSGWDTDTQYF
-	TRBV5-6	TRBJ2-7	CASSPEAIWDTDTYEQYF
-	TRBV29-1	TRBJ2-7	CSVAGGQLTYEQYF
-	TRBV7-9	TRBJ2-7	CASSHWDSYSYEQYF
-	TRBV7-9	TRBJ1-1	CASSLLDGGVGTEAFF
-	TRBV12-3/TRBV12-4	TRBJ2-2	CASRLPLNTGELFF
-	TRBV5-6	TRBJ2-4	CASTPRAGAKNIQYF
-	TRBV10-3	TRBJ2-7	CAVSSGRANEQYF
-	TRBV29-1	TRBJ2-7	CSVEGGTSSSYEQYF
-	TRBV5-1	TRBJ2-2	CASSERIPAGGPGELFF
-	TRBV7-9	TRBJ1-2	CASSPTGSYGYTF
-	TRBV30	TRBJ2-1	CAWSVLRMDYNEQFF
-	TRBV28	TRBJ2-7	CASSSPIGDISSYEQYF
-	TRBV10-3	TRBJ2-1	CAISELGRDPYNEQFF
-	TRBV5-6	TRBJ2-1	CASSLSYSGNVDEQFF
-	TRBV21-1	TRBJ1-5	CASSSLGGGNQPQHF
-	TRBV7-9	TRBJ1-1	CASSFGQSEAFF
-	TRBV5-4	TRBJ1-1	CASSLGPQGRTEAFF
-	TRBV5-1	TRBJ2-7	CASSLEAGEVPYEQYF
-	TRBV5-1	TRBJ2-1	CASSPRQTGYNEQFF
-	TRBV12-3/TRBV12-4	TRBJ2-3	CASTTDEDTDTQYF
-	TRBV15	TRBJ2-1	CATSRDLGVSNEQFF
-	TRBV20-1	TRBJ2-7	CSARDRVDYEQYF
-	TRBV4-1	TRBJ2-1	CASSEAPGLGNNEQFF
-	TRBV29-1	TRBJ1-1	CSVGGVLWTEAFF
-	TRBV5-1	TRBJ2-7	CASSFSPGPTYEQYF
-	TRBV25-1	TRBJ1-1	CASSERGLRGPANTEAFF
-	TRBV4-2	TRBJ2-7	CASSQGGAEQYF
-	TRBV18	TRBJ2-2	CASPLPNTGELFF
-	TRBV27	TRBJ2-2	CASSQLAGLTGELFF